The 31 T cell receptor beta chains reported below all come from one sample, sequenced in a study of breast tumors, draining lymph nodes, adjacent tissues. Breast cancer patients provided tissue from their axillary draining lymph nodes. MiXCR, run by TCRdb on the multiplex PCR reads, gives a single entry per CDR3 protein. The sample yields 200,000 to 300,000 distinct CDR3 sequences, over 25% seen once. Sample: axillary lymph node tissue. Every receptor here comes from a female donor with breast cancer. Some clones in this sample may be carry-over from other donors' samples.

This clonotype showed up many times. This rearrangement joins TRBV27 to TRBJ1-5, with D possibly being TRBD1 (6 bases). Germline values: CDR1 MNHEY, CDR2 SMNVEV (reference sequence). Trimming removed 7 bases from V and 6 bases from J, with 16 bases in between. The CDR3 loop spans 14 amino acids. CDR3 loop: CASKAGAWGQPQHF. The CDR3, as DNA: TGTGCCAGCAAGGCAGGGGCGTGGGGTCAGCCCCAGCATTTT.

This chain uses TRBV30 with TRBJ2-1; D not resolved. V dropped 4 bases and J dropped 5 bases, with 6 bases sitting between them. The germline gives CDR1 GTSNPN, CDR2 SVGIG (reference sequence). This CDR3 is built from 11 residues. CDR3 amino acids: CAWKGNNEQFF. CDR3 bases: TGTGCCTGGAAGGGTAACAATGAGCAGTTCTTC.

This clonotype was recorded many times. The V and J genes are TRBV2 and TRBJ1-2; D is possibly TRBD1 (5 bases). The germline CDR1 and CDR2 sequences are SNHLY and FYNNEI. With 8 bases removed from V and 8 bases from J, the gap between germline ends came to 18 bases. This CDR3 is built from 13 residues. The CDR3 loop is CASRGMESRGYTF. The CDR3 nucleotides read TGTGCCAGCCGGGGGATGGAGTCGCGAGGCTACACCTTC.

This clonotype came up a few times. The chain has TRBV13 and TRBJ2-1; TRBD2 agrees at 10 bases. Trimming removed 4 bases from V and 6 bases from J; junction bases left unmatched: 12. Germline-derived CDR1 and CDR2 are PRHDT and FYEKMQ (reference sequence). CDR3 length equals 17 residues. CDR3 sequence reads: CASSSRGLAGVINEQFF. DNA for the CDR3: TGTGCCAGCAGCTCTAGGGGTCTAGCGGGAGTAATCAATGAGCAGTTCTTC.

The chain uses TRBV10-1 and TRBJ2-3; D is ambiguous. CDR1 and CDR2 from the germline V gene are WNHNN and SYGVQD (reference sequence). V was pared by 6 bases and J by 1 base, with 14 bases between. The CDR3 totals 15 residues. CDR3 nucleotide sequence: TGCGCCAGCAGCGTCGACCCTGGCCGCACAGATACGCAGTATTTT. Its translation is CASSVDPGRTDTQYF.

This clonotype was detected ten times or more. The chain employs TRBV9 and TRBJ2-5; the D gene is possibly TRBD1 (7 bases). This CDR3 contains 13 residues. The V gene's germline CDR1 is SGDLS and CDR2 YYNGEE. Between the trimmed V and J ends, which lost 2 bases and 5 bases, there was a span of 10 bases. CDR3 nucleotides: TGTGCCAGCAGCGTGACAGGGAGGGAGACCCAGTACTTC. Amino acids: CASSVTGRETQYF. Full variable domain (missing parts from reference TRBV9 and TRBJ2-5): DSGVTQTPKHLITATGQRVTLRCSPRSGDLSVYWYQQSLDQGLQFLIQYYNGEERAKGNILERFSAQQFPDLHSELNLSSLELGDSALYFCASSVTGRETQYFGPGTRLLVL.

This clonotype has more than one count but fewer than ten. The genes are TRBV28 and TRBJ2-7; the D gene is possibly TRBD1 (6 bases). Trimming left V 2 bases short and J 0 bases short, with 11 bases between. Germline CDR1 reads MDHEN; CDR2 reads SYDVKM. The CDR3 has 15 amino acids. The DNA of the CDR3 is TGTGCCAGCAGTTTAATCCAGGGGTTCTCCTACGAGCAGTACTTC. It is translated as CASSLIQGFSYEQYF.

On this clonotype itself: This clone may be a read error of a much larger clone one base away. The chain employs TRBV19 and TRBJ2-5; a weak D match, TRBD2 (6 bases). Germline loops: CDR1 LNHDA, CDR2 SQIVND (reference sequence). This CDR3 contains 17 residues. The germline V and J ends were trimmed by 4 bases and 0 bases, with 18 bases remaining between them. The CDR3 reads CASSTFGGSGDQETQYF. The CDR3 region has the DNA TGTGCCAGTAGTACTTTCGGAGGGTCTGGGGACCAAGAGACCCAGTACTTC. The entire variable domain, with the rest obtained from reference TRBV19 and TRBJ2-5, is as follows: DGGITQSPKYLFRKEGQNVTLSCEQNLNHDAMYWYRQDPGQGLRLIYYSQIVNDFQKGDIAEGYSVSREKKESFPLTVTSAQKNPTAFYLCASSTFGGSGDQETQYFGPGTRLLVL.

This clonotype was found many times. The V gene is TRBV5-1, the J gene TRBJ2-3, with 11 bases lining up with TRBD2. The length of the CDR3 is 17 residues. Trimming cost V 1 base and J 0 bases; bases outside gene matches: 4. Germline CDR1 is SGHRS and CDR2 is YFSETQ. The CDR3 loop reads CASSLTSGSTSTDTQYF. The CDR3 coding sequence is TGCGCCAGCAGCTTGACTAGCGGGAGCACTAGCACAGATACGCAGTATTTT.

This clonotype was counted many times. The CDR3 here is CASTGRTYTQYF. The CDR3 DNA is TGTGCCAGCACTGGAAGGACGTATACGCAGTATTTT. The chain employs TRBV6-5 and TRBJ2-3; no firm D call. This CDR3 has 12 residues. V was clipped by 7 bases and J by 7 bases, with 12 bases between them. Germline CDR1 reads MNHEY; CDR2 reads SVGAGI.

The chain links TRBV7-9 to TRBJ2-5; no clear D. CDR1 is SEHNR, CDR2 FQNEAQ, per germline (reference sequence). CDR3 size: 11 residues. Deletions cut 5 bases from V and 4 bases from J, with 5 bases between. The DNA for the CDR3 is TGTGCCAGCAGCCGGACAGAGACCCAGTACTTC. It specifies CASSRTETQYF.

This clonotype was picked up many times. The rearrangement links TRBV25-1 to TRBJ1-2; D is perhaps TRBD1 (5 bases). The CDR3 runs 14 residues. CDR1 and CDR2 (germline): MGHDK, SYGVNS. The V gene lost 4 bases and the J gene lost 9 bases, with 18 bases spanning the gap. The CDR3 protein is CASSGPGLGPRYTF. In DNA, the CDR3 is TGTGCCAGCAGTGGGCCGGGTTTGGGGCCGCGCTACACCTTC.

In this sample, this clonotype turned up many times. A read error may produce the germline difference seen at one junction end. This chain links TRBV7-9 with TRBJ2-2; 12 nucleotides line up with TRBD2. This CDR3 spans 15 amino acids. Germline assignment: CDR1 SEHNR and CDR2 FQNEAQ (reference sequence). As DNA, the CDR3 is TGTGCCAGCAGCCTAGCGGGAGGGCCCACCGGGGAGCTGTTTTTT. Translating gives CASSLAGGPTGELFF.

This clonotype was counted many times. The V and J genes are TRBV7-8 and TRBJ2-7; D uncertain. V was cut by 3 bases and J by 3 bases, with 15 bases left in between. The CDR3 totals 15 residues. From germline, CDR1 is SGHVS and CDR2 FQNEAQ. CDR3 sequence (DNA): TGTGCCAGCAGCTTCCCTAAAGCGACATTCTACGAGCAGTACTTC. Translated, it gives CASSFPKATFYEQYF. Full variable domain (remainder filled in from reference TRBV7-8 and TRBJ2-7): GAGVSQSPRYKVAKRGQDVALRCDPISGHVSLFWYQQALGQGPEFLTYFQNEAQLDKSGLPSDRFFAERPEGSVSTLKIQRTQQEDSAVYLCASSFPKATFYEQYFGPGTRLTVT.

As for this clonotype: This may come from a read error, since a much larger clone is one base off. This chain joins TRBV12-3 or TRBV12-4 and TRBJ2-7; D unresolved. This CDR3 spans 13 amino acids. Trimming pared 3 bases from V and 3 bases from J, leaving 9 bases between. CDR3 loop: CASSFRQFYEQYF. The CDR3 DNA sequence: TGTGCCAGCAGTTTTCGCCAATTCTACGAGCAGTACTTC.

This clonotype occurred many times. The chain is built from TRBV11-3 and TRBJ2-1, with TRBD2 matching 8 bases. With V trimmed by 4 bases and J by 0 bases, 8 bases remained unmatched. The CDR3 spans 17 residues. The V gene's germline CDR1 is SGHNT and CDR2 YENEEA. Here the CDR3 reads CASSSLLAASSYNEQFF. The CDR3 DNA is TGTGCCAGCAGCTCGTTACTAGCGGCGAGCTCCTACAATGAGCAGTTCTTC.

The sample holds many counts of this clonotype. V gene TRBV4-3 combines with J gene TRBJ2-5; 12 positions agree with TRBD2. There are 19 residues in the CDR3. V shed 0 bases and J 4 bases; nucleotides not matched to a gene: 12. Looked up from germline, CDR1 is LGHNA and CDR2 is YSLEER. The CDR3 is CASSQDRTLAGGPAETQYF. The CDR3 DNA reads TGCGCCAGCAGCCAAGATAGGACCCTAGCGGGAGGGCCGGCAGAGACCCAGTACTTC.

This clonotype showed up many times. The rearrangement uses TRBV7-8 and TRBJ2-1; TRBD1 might be the D (6 bases). V was shortened by 1 base and J by 4 bases, with 11 bases between the two germline ends. CDR3 length: 15 amino acids. Germline CDR1 is SGHVS and CDR2 is FQNEAQ. This CDR3 reads CASSLGFQGYNEQFF. The CDR3 DNA follows: TGTGCCAGCAGCTTAGGATTCCAGGGGTACAATGAGCAGTTCTTC.

As for this clonotype: One base away lies a much larger clone, so this may be a sequencing read error. The chain couples TRBV11-2 to TRBJ1-4, with 7 positions matching TRBD1. The CDR3 runs to 12 residues. The ends lost 6 bases at V and 7 bases at J; junction bases unmatched: 2. CDR1 SGHAT and CDR2 FQNNGV come from the germline V gene. As DNA, the CDR3 is TGTGCCAGCAGGGGGACAGCTGAAAAACTGTTTTTT. Protein sequence: CASRGTAEKLFF.

As to this clonotype: A much larger clone differs by one base, so this may be a read error. The rearrangement links TRBV13 to TRBJ2-7; 8 bases agree with TRBD2. There are 16 residues in the CDR3. From germline, CDR1 is PRHDT and CDR2 FYEKMQ (reference sequence). V was pared by 3 bases and J by 0 bases, with 7 bases of the junction left unmatched. The CDR3, as DNA: TGTGCCAGCAGCTTTCGACGGGAGGGCACCTCCTACGAGCAGTACTTC. It specifies CASSFRREGTSYEQYF.

This clonotype was seen ten or more times. The CDR3 DNA reads as TGTGCCACCAGTCCCCCGGGAGCTTTATATGAGCAGTTCTTC. This sequence encodes CATSPPGALYEQFF. The V call is TRBV24-1, the J call TRBJ2-1; perhaps TRBD2 as D (6 bases). Germline CDR1 and CDR2: KGHDR and SFDVKD. CDR3 length equals 14 residues. Trimming cost V 6 bases and J 8 bases, with 16 bases left between them.

The chain couples TRBV29-1 to TRBJ2-1, with D tentatively TRBD1 (7 bases). Germline V CDR1 and CDR2: SQVTM, ANQGSEA. Trimming shortened V by 8 bases and J by 4 bases, and 18 bases separated the two germline ends. This CDR3 has 14 residues. The CDR3 DNA is TGCAGCCAGGGGGTCGGGAGACCTTACAATGAGCAGTTCTTC. Its protein is CSQGVGRPYNEQFF.

There are a few counts of this clonotype. The V and J genes are TRBV28 and TRBJ1-2; D ambiguous. This CDR3 contains 13 residues. V lost 6 bases and J lost 4, with 12 bases in between. From germline, CDR1 is MDHEN and CDR2 SYDVKM. The CDR3 DNA follows: TGTGCCAGCAGCTCAGGAAACCCCTATGGCTACACCTTC. It specifies CASSSGNPYGYTF.

This chain uses TRBV20-1 with TRBJ2-5; 7 positions match TRBD2. V dropped 0 bases and J dropped 4; count of bases not matched to a gene: 8. CDR1 is DFQATT and CDR2 is SNEGSKA in the germline V gene (reference sequence). The CDR3 has 15 residues. The CDR3 loop is CSARDSGGRGETQYF. The CDR3, as DNA: TGCAGTGCTAGAGATTCGGGCGGGAGAGGAGAGACCCAGTACTTC.

This clonotype occurred many times. The J gene is TRBJ2-5, the V gene TRBV18; D possibly corresponds to TRBD1 (5 bases). CDR3 length: 14 residues. The germline V and J ends were trimmed by 6 bases and 5 bases, with 16 bases remaining between them. Looked up from germline, CDR1 is KGHSH and CDR2 is LQKENI. This CDR3 is CASSLTDTRETQYF. DNA for the CDR3: TGTGCCAGCTCCCTTACGGACACTCGGGAGACCCAGTACTTC.

The V gene is TRBV7-3, the J gene TRBJ2-7, with TRBD2 as a possible D gene (6 bases). This CDR3 contains 13 residues. Trimming stripped 6 bases from V and 4 bases from J, with 13 bases between. Germline assignment: CDR1 SGHTA and CDR2 FQGTGA. The CDR3 is CASSCTLAYEQYF. CDR3 DNA: TGTGCCAGCAGTTGCACTCTAGCGTACGAGCAGTACTTC.

This clonotype was counted at least ten times. This chain links TRBV12-3 or TRBV12-4 with TRBJ2-5; 8 bases line up with TRBD1. Trimming at V came to 5 bases and at J to 5 bases, leaving 4 bases not matched to a gene. This CDR3 region has 13 residues. CDR3 region: CASSGQGWETQYF. The CDR3 nucleotides read TGTGCCAGCAGTGGACAGGGTTGGGAGACCCAGTACTTC.

On this clonotype itself: This may arise from a read error, as a much more abundant clone is one base away. The chain joins TRBV7-9 to TRBJ1-2; D call uncertain. Germline CDR1 is SEHNR and CDR2 is FQNEAQ (reference sequence). The CDR3 extends over 13 amino acids. CDR3 protein: CASGLCANYGYTF. The CDR3 DNA is TGTGCCAGCGGCTTATGTGCTAACTATGGCTACACCTTC. Using reference TRBV7-9 and TRBJ1-2 for the parts outside the CDR3, the full variable domain is DTGVSQNPRHKITKRGQNVTFRCDPISEHNRLYWYRQTLGQGPEFLTYFQNEAQLEKSRLLSDRFSAERPKGSFSTLEIQRTEQGDSAMYLCASGLCANYGYTFGSGTRLTVV.

This clonotype was detected only a few times. This chain joins TRBV18 and TRBJ1-4; D is possibly TRBD1 (5 bases). CDR1 KGHSH and CDR2 LQKENI come from the germline V gene. The CDR3 covers 16 residues. V lost 2 bases, J lost 9 bases, and 19 bases lay in between. The CDR3 sequence: CASSPIDVGDDQKLFF. CDR3 DNA sequence: TGTGCCAGCTCACCAATTGACGTGGGGGATGATCAAAAACTGTTTTTT.

This clonotype was detected only once. Possible read error: a much larger clone is one base away. The chain carries TRBV12-5 and TRBJ2-7; D gene uncertain. Per germline, CDR1 LGHNT and CDR2 FRNRAP. The CDR3 has 12 residues. The CDR3 reads CAGGSSQNEQYF. CDR3 nucleotide sequence: TGTGCTGGTGGTTCGTCACAAAACGAGCAGTACTTC.

Ten or more counts support this clonotype. This chain connects TRBV30 to TRBJ1-6, with TRBD1 identical over 8 bases. Germline V gene data show CDR1 as GTSNPN and CDR2 as SVGIG (reference sequence). V dropped 3 bases and J dropped 5; count of bases not matched to a gene: 3. The CDR3 runs 14 residues. CDR3 sequence: CAWRRTGNNSPLHF. The CDR3 DNA reads as TGTGCCTGGAGACGGACAGGGAATAATTCACCCCTCCACTTT.